This T cell receptor (beta chain) was retrieved from a study of cytomegalovirus exposure and HLA in healthy donors. Study observations and caveats: Data from an earlier analysis indicated that most TCR beta V segments were productive either about 90% or about 30% of the time. It was reported that TCR beta sequences correctly inferred the HLA-A and HLA-B alleles for most subjects. Most likely, a cluster of highly shared sequence variants arose as a sequencing artifact. Later analysis identified a missense DCLRE1C variant that was linked to TCR beta V- and J-gene trimming.

About this clone itself: Antigen: not known.

PCR amplification relied on 60 Vbeta primers (plus 13 Jbeta primers). Method: immunoSEQ multiplex PCR; TCRdb's copy keeps in-frame clones and lacks some. The sample includes 170,000 or so clones, around 80% of them seen just once. Between the trimmed V and J ends, which lost 0 bases and 3 bases, there was a span of 12 bases. This CDR3 spans 15 amino acids. Germline CDR1 and CDR2: SGHRS and YFSETQ. The sequence was obtained from a man aged 25-40 years in good health and CMV-seropositive. The chain links TRBV5-1 to TRBJ1-2, with D unclear. Material: PBMCs. This CDR3 reads CASSLESYQDYGYTF. The CDR3 coding sequence is TGCGCCAGCAGCTTGGAATCATACCAGGACTATGGCTACACCTTC.